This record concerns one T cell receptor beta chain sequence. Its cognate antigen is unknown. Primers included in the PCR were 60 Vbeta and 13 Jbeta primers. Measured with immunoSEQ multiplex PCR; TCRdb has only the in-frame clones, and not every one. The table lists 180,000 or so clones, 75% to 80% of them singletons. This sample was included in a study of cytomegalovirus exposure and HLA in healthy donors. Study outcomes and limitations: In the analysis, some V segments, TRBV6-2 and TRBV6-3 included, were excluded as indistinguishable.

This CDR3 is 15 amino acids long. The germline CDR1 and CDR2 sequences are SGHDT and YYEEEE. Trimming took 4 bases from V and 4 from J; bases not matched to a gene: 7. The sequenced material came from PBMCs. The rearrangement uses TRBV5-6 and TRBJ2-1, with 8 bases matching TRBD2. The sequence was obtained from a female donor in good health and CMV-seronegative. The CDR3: CASSPGLDAYNEQFF. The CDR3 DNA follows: TGTGCCAGCAGCCCGGGACTAGATGCGTACAATGAGCAGTTCTTC. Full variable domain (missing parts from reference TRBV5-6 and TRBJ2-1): DAGVTQSPTHLIKTRGQQVTLRCSPKSGHDTVSWYQQALGQGPQFIFQYYEEEERQRGNFPDRFSGHQFPNYSSELNVNALLLGDSALYLCASSPGLDAYNEQFFGPGTRLTVL.